This record looks at one TCR beta chain sequence and its context. From germline, CDR1 is GTSNPN and CDR2 SVGIG (reference sequence). Trimming took 0 bases from V and 6 from J, leaving 6 bases between them. The CDR3 is made up of 13 amino acids. These data come from a study of blood T cell repertoires in COVID-19. Study-wide background: COVID-19 samples from acute and convalescent phases originated in the United States, Italy and Spain. From T cells, B-cell-depleted T cells, or PBMCs came the material, which was cDNA or gDNA.

Seattle patients were enrolled while actively infected and followed longitudinally. Measured with immunoSEQ multiplex PCR; TCRdb has only the in-frame clones, and not every one. The data show 150,000 to 200,000 clones, about 86% seen once. The source is a woman aged 65 to 85 with COVID-19, enrolled during active disease. The chain combines TRBV30 with TRBJ1-6; D gene uncertain. Sequencing input: peripheral blood. In nucleotides, the CDR3 is TGTGCCTGGAGTGTACAAATTAATTCACCCCTCCACTTT. Translated, it gives CAWSVQINSPLHF.